Sequencing of this T cell receptor (beta chain) was carried out in a study of shared clonotypes between healthy human individuals. Produced via immunoSEQ multiplex PCR; TCRdb's table is partial and in-frame only. Of over 2 million clones listed, about 95% are singletons. Selected positively for CCR7 and CD45RO-negative, naive CD8 cells excluded terminally differentiated effector memory CD45RA+ cells. The germline gives CDR1 MNHEY, CDR2 SMNVEV (reference sequence). J gave up 3 bases and V 5 bases, and 13 bases lay outside the gene matches. The CDR3 runs 17 residues. This receptor was obtained from a man younger than 35 in good health. The J gene is TRBJ2-7, the V gene TRBV27, with 10 nucleotides matching TRBD2. The sequenced sample consisted of naive CD8+ T cells sorted from blood. Written as DNA, the CDR3 is TGTGCCAGCAGTCTGCTAGCGGGAGCCCCGGCTCTCTACGAGCAGTACTTC. Translated: CASSLLAGAPALYEQYF.